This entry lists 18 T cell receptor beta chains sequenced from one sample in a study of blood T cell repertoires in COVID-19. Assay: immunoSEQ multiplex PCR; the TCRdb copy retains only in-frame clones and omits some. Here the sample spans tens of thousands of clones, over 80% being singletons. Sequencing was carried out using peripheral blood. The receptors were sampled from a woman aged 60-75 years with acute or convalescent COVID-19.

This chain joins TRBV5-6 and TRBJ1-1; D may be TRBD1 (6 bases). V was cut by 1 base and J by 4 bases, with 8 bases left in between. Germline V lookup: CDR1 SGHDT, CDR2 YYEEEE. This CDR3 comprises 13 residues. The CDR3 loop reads CASSLYRATEAFF. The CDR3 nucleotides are TGTGCCAGCAGCTTGTACAGGGCCACTGAAGCTTTCTTT.

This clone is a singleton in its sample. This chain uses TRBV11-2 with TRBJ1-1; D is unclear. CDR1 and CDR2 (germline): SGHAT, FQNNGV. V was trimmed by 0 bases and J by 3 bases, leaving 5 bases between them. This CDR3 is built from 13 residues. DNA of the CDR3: TGTGCCAGCAGCTTAGAGCAGGACACTGAAGCTTTCTTT. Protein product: CASSLEQDTEAFF.

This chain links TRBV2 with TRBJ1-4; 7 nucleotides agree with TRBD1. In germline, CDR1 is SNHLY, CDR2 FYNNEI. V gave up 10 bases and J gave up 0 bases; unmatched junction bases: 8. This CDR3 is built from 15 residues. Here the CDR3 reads CATRRDSTTNEKLFF. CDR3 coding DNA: TGTGCCACCCGCCGGGACAGCACAACTAATGAAAAACTGTTTTTT. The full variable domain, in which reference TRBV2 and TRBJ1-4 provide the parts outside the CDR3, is EPEVTQTPSHQVTQMGQEVILRCVPISNHLYFYWYRQILGQKVEFLVSFYNNEISEKSEIFDDQFSVERPDGSNFTLKIRSTKLEDSAMYFCATRRDSTTNEKLFFGSGTQLSVL.

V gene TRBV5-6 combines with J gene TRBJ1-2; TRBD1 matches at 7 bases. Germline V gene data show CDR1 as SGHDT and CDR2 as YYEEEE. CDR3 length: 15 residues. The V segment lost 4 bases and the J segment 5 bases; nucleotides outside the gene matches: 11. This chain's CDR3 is CASSRPGQDFYGYTF. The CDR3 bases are TGTGCCAGCAGCCGTCCCGGACAGGACTTTTATGGCTACACCTTC. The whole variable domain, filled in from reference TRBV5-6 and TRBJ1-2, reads DAGVTQSPTHLIKTRGQQVTLRCSPKSGHDTVSWYQQALGQGPQFIFQYYEEEERQRGNFPDRFSGHQFPNYSSELNVNALLLGDSALYLCASSRPGQDFYGYTFGSGTRLTVV.

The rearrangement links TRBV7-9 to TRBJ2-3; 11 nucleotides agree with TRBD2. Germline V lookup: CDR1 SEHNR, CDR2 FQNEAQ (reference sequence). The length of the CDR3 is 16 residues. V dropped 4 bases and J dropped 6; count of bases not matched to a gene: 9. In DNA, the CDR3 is TGTGCCAGCAGCTCGGGGACTAGCGGTCTGAGGGATACGCAGTATTTT. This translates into CASSSGTSGLRDTQYF.

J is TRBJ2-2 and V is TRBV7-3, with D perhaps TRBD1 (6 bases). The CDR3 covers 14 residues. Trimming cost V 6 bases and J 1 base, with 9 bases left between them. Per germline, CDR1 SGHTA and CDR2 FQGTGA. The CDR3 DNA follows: TGTGCCAGCAGTTCACAGGGGAACACCGGGGAGCTGTTTTTT. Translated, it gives CASSSQGNTGELFF.

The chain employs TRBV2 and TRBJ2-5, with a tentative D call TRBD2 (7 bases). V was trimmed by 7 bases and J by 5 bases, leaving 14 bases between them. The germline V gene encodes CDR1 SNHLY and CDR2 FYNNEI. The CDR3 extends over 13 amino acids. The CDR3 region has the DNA TGTGCCAGCATGGGGGGGCCTGAGGAGACCCAGTACTTC. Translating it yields CASMGGPEETQYF.

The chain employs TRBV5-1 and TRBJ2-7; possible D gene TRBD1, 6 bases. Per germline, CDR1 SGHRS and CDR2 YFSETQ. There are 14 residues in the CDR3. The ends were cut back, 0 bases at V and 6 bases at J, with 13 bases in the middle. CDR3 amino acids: CASSLEQGRREQYF. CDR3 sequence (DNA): TGCGCCAGCAGCTTGGAACAGGGCCGGCGCGAGCAGTACTTC.

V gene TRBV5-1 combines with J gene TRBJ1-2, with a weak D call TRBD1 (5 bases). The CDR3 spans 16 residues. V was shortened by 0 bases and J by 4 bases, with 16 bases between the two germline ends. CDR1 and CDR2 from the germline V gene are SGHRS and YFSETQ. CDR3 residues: CASSLDSPGVLYGYTF. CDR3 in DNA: TGCGCCAGCAGCTTGGACAGCCCGGGGGTTCTCTATGGCTACACCTTC. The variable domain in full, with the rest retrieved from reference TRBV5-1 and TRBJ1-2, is KAGVTQTPRYLIKTRGQQVTLSCSPISGHRSVSWYQQTPGQGLQFLFEYFSETQRNKGNFPGRFSGRQFSNSRSEMNVSTLELGDSALYLCASSLDSPGVLYGYTFGSGTRLTVV.

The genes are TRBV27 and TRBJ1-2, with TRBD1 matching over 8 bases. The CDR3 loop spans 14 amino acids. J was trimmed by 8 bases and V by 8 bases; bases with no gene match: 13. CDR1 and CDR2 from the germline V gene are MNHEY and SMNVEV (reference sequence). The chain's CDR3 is CASGVQGASGGYTF. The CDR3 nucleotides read TGTGCCAGCGGAGTTCAGGGGGCATCGGGAGGCTACACCTTC.

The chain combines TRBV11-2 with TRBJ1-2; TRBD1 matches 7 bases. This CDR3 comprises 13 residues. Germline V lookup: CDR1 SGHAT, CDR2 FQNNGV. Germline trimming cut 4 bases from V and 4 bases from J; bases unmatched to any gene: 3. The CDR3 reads CASSSTGSYGYTF. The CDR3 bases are TGTGCCAGCAGCTCGACAGGGAGCTATGGCTACACCTTC.

CDR3: CASSFDGSGTQYF. CDR3 nucleotides: TGTGCCAGCAGCTTTGACGGGTCCGGGACCCAGTACTTC. The V call is TRBV7-2, the J call TRBJ2-5; D call uncertain. From germline, CDR1 is SGHTA and CDR2 FQGNSA. V was cut by 3 bases and J by 7 bases, with 12 bases left in between. The CDR3 is 13 residues long.

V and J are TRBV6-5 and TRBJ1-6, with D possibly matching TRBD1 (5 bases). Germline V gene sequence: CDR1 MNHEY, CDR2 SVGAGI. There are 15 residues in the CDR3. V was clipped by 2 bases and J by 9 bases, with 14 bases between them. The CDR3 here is CASSYGRDSPSPLHF. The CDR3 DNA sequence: TGTGCCAGCAGTTACGGCAGGGACTCCCCTTCACCCCTCCACTTT.

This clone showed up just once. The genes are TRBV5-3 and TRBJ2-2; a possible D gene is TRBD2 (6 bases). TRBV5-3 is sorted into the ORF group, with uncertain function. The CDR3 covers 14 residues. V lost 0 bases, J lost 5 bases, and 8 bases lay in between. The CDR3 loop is CARSLGRGTGELFF. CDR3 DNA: TGTGCCAGAAGCTTGGGGAGGGGAACCGGGGAGCTGTTTTTT.

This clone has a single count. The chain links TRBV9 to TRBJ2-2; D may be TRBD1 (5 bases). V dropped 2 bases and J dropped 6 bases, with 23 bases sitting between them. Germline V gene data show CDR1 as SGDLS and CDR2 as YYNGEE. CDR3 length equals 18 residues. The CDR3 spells CASSVPGRPRLGPGELFF. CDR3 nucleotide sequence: TGTGCCAGCAGCGTGCCGGGCAGGCCCCGCTTGGGGCCCGGGGAGCTGTTTTTT.

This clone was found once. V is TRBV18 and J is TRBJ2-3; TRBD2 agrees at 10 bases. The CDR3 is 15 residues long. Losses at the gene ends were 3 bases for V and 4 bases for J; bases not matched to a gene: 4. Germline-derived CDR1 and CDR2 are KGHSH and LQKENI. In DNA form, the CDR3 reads TGTGCCAGCTCACCGGCAGCGGGGGGGCCAGATACGCAGTATTTT. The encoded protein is CASSPAAGGPDTQYF.

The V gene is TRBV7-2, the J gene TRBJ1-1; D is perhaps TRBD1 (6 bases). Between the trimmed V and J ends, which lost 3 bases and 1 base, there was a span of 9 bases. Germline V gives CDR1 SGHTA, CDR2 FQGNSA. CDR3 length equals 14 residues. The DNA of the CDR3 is TGTGCCAGCAGCTTGGGGGCCCAGAACACTGAAGCTTTCTTT. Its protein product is CASSLGAQNTEAFF.

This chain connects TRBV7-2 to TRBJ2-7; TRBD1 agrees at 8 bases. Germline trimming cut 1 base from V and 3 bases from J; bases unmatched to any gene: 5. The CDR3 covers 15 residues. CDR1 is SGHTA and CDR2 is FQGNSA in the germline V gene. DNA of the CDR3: TGTGCCAGCAGCTTAGTCCCCGGACAGGGCTACGAGCAGTACTTC. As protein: CASSLVPGQGYEQYF.